This T cell receptor (beta chain) derives from a study of cytomegalovirus exposure and HLA in healthy donors. Sequencing was performed with immunoSEQ multiplex PCR; in TCRdb, only in-frame clones are kept and a portion is missing. The repertoire holds under 300,000 clones, with around 86% as singletons. Sequenced material: PBMCs. This TCR derives from a woman aged 18-30 years in good health and CMV-seronegative.

The CDR3 spells CASSSRPTENYGYTF. CDR3 coding DNA: TGTGCCAGCAGCTCCCGACCGACGGAGAACTATGGCTACACCTTC. The chain couples TRBV7-2 to TRBJ1-2; D is unresolved. The V gene lost 4 bases and the J gene lost 2 bases, with 14 bases spanning the gap. The length of the CDR3 is 15 residues. Germline V gene sequence: CDR1 SGHTA, CDR2 FQGNSA.